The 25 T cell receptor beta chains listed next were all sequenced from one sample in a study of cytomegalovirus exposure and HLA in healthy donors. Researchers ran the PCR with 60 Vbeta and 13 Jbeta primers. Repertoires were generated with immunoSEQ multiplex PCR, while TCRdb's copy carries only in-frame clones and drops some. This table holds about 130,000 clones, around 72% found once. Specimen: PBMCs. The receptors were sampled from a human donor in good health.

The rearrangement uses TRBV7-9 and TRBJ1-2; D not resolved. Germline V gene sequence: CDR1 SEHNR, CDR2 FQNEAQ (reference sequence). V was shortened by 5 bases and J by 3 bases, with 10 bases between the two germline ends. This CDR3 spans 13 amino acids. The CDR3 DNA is TGTGCCAGCAGCCCTAGAGAGGACTATGGCTACACCTTC. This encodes CASSPREDYGYTF.

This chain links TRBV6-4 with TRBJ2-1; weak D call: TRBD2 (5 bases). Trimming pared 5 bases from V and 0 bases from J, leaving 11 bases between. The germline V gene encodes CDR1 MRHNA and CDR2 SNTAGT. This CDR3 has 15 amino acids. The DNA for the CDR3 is TGTGCCAGCAGTACAGAGGGTAGCTCCTACAATGAGCAGTTCTTC. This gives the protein CASSTEGSSYNEQFF.

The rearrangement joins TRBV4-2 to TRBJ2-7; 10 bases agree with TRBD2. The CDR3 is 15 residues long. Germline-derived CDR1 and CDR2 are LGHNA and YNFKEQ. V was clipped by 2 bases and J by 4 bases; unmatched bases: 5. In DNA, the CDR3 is TGTGCCAGCAGCCAATCTCCTAGCGGGAGTTACGAGCAGTACTTC. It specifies CASSQSPSGSYEQYF.

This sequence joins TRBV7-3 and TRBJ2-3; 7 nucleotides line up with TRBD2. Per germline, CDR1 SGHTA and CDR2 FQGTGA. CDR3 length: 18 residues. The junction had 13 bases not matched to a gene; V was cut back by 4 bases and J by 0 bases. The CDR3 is CASSSPMGRGFSTDTQYF. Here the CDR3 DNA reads TGTGCCAGCAGCTCTCCCATGGGGCGGGGGTTTAGCACAGATACGCAGTATTTT.

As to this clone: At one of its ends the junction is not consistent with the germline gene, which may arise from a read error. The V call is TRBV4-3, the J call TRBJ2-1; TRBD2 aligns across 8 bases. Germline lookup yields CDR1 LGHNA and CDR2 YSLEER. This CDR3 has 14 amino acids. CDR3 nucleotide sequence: TGCGCCAGCAGTCAAGCGGGAGCCCCCAATGAGCAGTTCTTC. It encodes CASSQAGAPNEQFF.

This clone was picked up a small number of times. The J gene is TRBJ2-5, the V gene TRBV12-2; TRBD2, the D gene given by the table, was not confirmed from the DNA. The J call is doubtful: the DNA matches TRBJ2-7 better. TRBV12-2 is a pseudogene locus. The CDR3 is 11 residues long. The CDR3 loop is CASRCLNEQYF. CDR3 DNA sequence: TGTGCAAGTCGCTGCCTGAACGAGCAGTACTTC.

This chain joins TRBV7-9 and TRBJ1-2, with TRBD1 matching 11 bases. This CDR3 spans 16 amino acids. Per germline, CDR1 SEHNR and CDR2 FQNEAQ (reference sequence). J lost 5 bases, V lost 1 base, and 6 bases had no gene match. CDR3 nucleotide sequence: TGTGCCAGCAGCTTAGGTGGACAGGGGGCGGTGTATGGCTACACCTTC. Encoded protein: CASSLGGQGAVYGYTF. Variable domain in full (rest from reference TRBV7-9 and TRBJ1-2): DTGVSQNPRHKITKRGQNVTFRCDPISEHNRLYWYRQTLGQGPEFLTYFQNEAQLEKSRLLSDRFSAERPKGSFSTLEIQRTEQGDSAMYLCASSLGGQGAVYGYTFGSGTRLTVV.

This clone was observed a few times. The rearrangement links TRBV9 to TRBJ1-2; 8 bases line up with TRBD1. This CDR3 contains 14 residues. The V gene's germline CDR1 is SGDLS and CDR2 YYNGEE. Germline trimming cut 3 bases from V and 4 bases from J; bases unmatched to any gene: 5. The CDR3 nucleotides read TGTGCCAGCAGCGGACGACAGGGGTCCTATGGCTACACCTTC. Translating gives CASSGRQGSYGYTF.

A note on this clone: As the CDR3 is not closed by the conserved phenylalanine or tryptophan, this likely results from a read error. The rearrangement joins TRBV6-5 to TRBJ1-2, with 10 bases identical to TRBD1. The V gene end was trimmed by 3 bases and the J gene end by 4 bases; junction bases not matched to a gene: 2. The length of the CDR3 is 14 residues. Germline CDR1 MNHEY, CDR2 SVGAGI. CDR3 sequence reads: CASSYRDRGYGYTL. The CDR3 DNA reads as TGTGCCAGCAGTTATAGGGACAGGGGCTATGGCTACACCCTC.

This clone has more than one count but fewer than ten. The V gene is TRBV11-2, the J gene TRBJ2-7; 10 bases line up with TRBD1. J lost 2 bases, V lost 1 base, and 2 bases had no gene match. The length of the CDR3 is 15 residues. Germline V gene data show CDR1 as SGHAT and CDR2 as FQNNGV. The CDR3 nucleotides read TGTGCCAGCAGCTTAGGAGGGACAGGGGCCTACGAGCAGTACTTC. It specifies CASSLGGTGAYEQYF.

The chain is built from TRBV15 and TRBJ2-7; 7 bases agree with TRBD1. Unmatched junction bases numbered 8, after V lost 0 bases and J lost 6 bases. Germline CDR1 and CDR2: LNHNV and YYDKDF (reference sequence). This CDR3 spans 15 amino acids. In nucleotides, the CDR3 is TGTGCCACCAGCAGAGATAAAAGGGGACAGAGCGAGCAGTACTTC. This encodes CATSRDKRGQSEQYF.

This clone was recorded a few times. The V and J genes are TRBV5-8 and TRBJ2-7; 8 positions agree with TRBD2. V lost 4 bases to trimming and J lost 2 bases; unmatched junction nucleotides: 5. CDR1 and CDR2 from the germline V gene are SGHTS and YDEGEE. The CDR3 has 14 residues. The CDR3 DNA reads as TGTGCCAGCAGCCTGGGACTAGACGCCTACGAGCAGTACTTC. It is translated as CASSLGLDAYEQYF.

Here the CDR3 DNA reads TGTGCCAGCAGTCCGACAGGGTGGGACTACGAGCAGTACTTC. Its translation is CASSPTGWDYEQYF. V is TRBV6-6 and J is TRBJ2-7, with 7 bases identical to TRBD1. Per germline, CDR1 MNHNY and CDR2 SVGAGI (reference sequence). CDR3 size: 14 residues. The V and J ends lost 5 bases and 3 bases, in that order; junction bases with no gene match: 7.

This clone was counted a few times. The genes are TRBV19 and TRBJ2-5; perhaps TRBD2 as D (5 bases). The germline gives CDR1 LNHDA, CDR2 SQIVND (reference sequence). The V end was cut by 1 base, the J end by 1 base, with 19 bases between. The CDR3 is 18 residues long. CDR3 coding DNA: TGTGCCAGTAGTATAGTCAGCGGCAGACTCCACCGCCAAGAGACCCAGTACTTC. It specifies CASSIVSGRLHRQETQYF.

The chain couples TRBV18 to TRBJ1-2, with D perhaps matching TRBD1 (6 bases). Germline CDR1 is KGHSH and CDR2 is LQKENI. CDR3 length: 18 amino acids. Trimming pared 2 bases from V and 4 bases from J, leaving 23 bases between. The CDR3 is CASSPMGARGALRYGYTF. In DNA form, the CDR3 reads TGTGCCAGCTCACCAATGGGGGCTCGGGGCGCGCTACGCTATGGCTACACCTTC.

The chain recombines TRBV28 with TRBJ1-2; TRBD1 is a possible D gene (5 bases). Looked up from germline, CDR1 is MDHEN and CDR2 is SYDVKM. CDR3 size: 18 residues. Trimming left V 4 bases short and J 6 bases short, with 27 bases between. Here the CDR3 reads CASSSTGYDLRWKDGYTF. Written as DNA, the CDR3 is TGTGCCAGCAGTTCTACAGGATACGACCTGCGATGGAAAGATGGCTACACCTTC.

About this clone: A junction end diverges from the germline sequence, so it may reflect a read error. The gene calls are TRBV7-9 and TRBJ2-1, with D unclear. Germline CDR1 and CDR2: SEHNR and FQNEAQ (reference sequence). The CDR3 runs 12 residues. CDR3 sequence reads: CSSSLTDNEQFF. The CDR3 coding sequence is TGTTCCAGCAGCTTAACGGACAATGAGCAGTTCTTC.

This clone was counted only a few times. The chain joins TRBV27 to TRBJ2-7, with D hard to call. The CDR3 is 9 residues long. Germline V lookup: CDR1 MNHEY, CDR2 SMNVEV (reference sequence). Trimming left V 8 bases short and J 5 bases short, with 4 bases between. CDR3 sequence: CASLNEQYF. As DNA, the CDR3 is TGTGCCAGCTTAAACGAGCAGTACTTC.

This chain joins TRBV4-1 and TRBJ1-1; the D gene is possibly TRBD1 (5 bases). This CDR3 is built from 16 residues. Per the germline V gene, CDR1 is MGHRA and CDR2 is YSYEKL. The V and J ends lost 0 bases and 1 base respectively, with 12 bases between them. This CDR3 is CASSQEMGRGNTEAFF. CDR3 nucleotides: TGCGCCAGCAGCCAAGAGATGGGGAGGGGGAACACTGAAGCTTTCTTT.

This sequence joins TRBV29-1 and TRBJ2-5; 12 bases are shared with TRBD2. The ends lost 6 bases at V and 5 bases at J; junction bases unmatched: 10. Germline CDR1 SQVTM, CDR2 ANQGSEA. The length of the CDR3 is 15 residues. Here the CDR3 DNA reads TGCAGCGTCACGACTAGCGGGAGTTTTCGTGAGACCCAGTACTTC. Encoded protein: CSVTTSGSFRETQYF.

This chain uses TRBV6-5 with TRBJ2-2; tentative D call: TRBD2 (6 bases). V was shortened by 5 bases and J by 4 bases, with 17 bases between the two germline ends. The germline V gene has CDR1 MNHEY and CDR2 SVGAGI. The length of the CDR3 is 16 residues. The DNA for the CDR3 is TGTGCCAGCAGTAACTGGGACTGGGGGGTCACCGGGGAGCTGTTTTTT. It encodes CASSNWDWGVTGELFF.

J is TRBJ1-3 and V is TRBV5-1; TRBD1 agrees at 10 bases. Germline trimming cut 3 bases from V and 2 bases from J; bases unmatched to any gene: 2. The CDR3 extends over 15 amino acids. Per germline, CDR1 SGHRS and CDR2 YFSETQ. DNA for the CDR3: TGCGCCAGCAGCTCAGGGACAGGGGCTGGAAACACCATATATTTT. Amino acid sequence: CASSSGTGAGNTIYF.

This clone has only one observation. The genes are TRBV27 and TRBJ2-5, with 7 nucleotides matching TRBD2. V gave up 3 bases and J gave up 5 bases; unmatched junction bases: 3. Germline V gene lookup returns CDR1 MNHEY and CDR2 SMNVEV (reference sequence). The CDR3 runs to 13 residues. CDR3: CASSFGRGETQYF. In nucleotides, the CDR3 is TGTGCCAGCAGTTTTGGGCGGGGGGAGACCCAGTACTTC.

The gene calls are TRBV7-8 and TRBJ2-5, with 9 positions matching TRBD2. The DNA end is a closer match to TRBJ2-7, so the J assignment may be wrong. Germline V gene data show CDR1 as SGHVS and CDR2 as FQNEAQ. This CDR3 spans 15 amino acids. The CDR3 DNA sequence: TGTGCCAGCAGCCTTCAGACTAGCGGTGCCTACGAGCAGTACTTC. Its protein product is CASSLQTSGAYEQYF.

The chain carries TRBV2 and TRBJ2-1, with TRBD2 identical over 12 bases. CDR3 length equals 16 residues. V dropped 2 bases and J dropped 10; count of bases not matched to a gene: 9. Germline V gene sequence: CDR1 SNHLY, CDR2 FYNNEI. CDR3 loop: CASSERASGRAREQFF. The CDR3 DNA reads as TGTGCCAGCAGTGAAAGGGCTAGCGGGAGGGCCCGAGAGCAGTTCTTC.